This T cell receptor beta chain originates from a study of vaccination effects on CD4 cells after COVID-19. General study findings and limits: Common cold coronavirus cross-reactivity was shown by only 1 of 255 vaccine-induced clones in healthy vaccinees. Limitations: small convalescent group and missing early post-infection timepoints.

Details on this clone: Its antigen is not known.

Under the ViraFEST assay, PBMC were stimulated with viral peptide pools so that antigen-specific CD4+ T cells expanded. Sequencing was performed afterwards. With about ten days of culture completed, CD4+ T cells were isolated. Nucleocapsid antibodies were negative in the vaccine recipients, who had never had SARS-CoV-2 infection. Each culture well received under 2.5 million PBMC. These cells were then cultured in IMDM with about 10 IU/ml IL-2 and about 9.4 ug/ml peptides. Researchers swapped half the medium for IL-2 medium on both days 3 and 7. Germline loops: CDR1 SGHTS, CDR2 YDEGEE. This CDR3 has 12 residues. V shed 2 bases and J shed 6 bases, with 8 bases lying between them. Assay: immunoSEQ multiplex PCR; the TCRdb copy retains only in-frame clones and omits some. Of more than 30,000 clones listed, about three fifths are singletons.

The chain is built from TRBV5-8 and TRBJ1-1, with no clear D. The sample here was CD4+ T cells from PBMCs cultured with HCoV-OC43 spike peptides, taken before COVID-19 vaccination. The subset here: HCoV-OC43 spike overlapping peptide pool stimulation. This sequence originates from a human donor who received a COVID-19 vaccine. CDR3 nucleotide sequence: TGTGCCAGCAGCTTTCCCCGAGCTGAAGCTTTCTTT. Protein: CASSFPRAEAFF.